Sequencing of this T cell receptor (beta chain) was carried out in a study of post-analysis software for immune sequencing data (dated by TCRdb to the mid-2010s). About the investigation overall: Recorded disease courses included relapsing-remitting, secondary progressive and progressive-relapsing multiple sclerosis, with some patients lacking subtype annotation. A subset of samples was prepared in parallel using single-end sample barcoding, then pooled and co-amplified after Illumina adapter ligation. The patient repertoires were set against about eleven previously published healthy control repertoires from donors whose ages ranged from roughly 6 to 25 years. Overall study results and their limits: Compared with controls, multiple sclerosis patients had significantly lower normalized Chao1 diversity, a finding suggesting substantial peripheral T-cell clonal expansion. Roughly 5 TRBV segments, including TRBV5-6, TRBV5-1 and TRBV20-1, were significantly more frequent in patients than controls. The multiple sclerosis patient group was slightly younger than the control group. When samples were clustered directly using the F measure, samples prepared in the same batch co-clustered strongly, which prompted a batch-effect correction.

The CDR3 runs 12 residues from the cysteine to the phenylalanine. Here the CDR3 DNA is all that survives: 36 bases in frame from base 1. CDR1 and CDR2, looked up from the germline V gene (reference sequence), are DFQATT and SNEGSKA. The library relied on PCR. TCRdb records Illumina HiSeq 2500 as the sequencer. Unique molecular identifiers were incorporated into TCR beta cDNA libraries to reduce PCR and sequencing biases. Some 500,000 cDNA molecules were obtained for every 1 to 10 million input T cells, so each molecule roughly corresponded to one T cell. Patient libraries were prepared and sequenced with the same protocol used for the earlier healthy control dataset. Samples belonging to the same batch were prepared together, multiplexed and sequenced on a shared HiSeq lane. Regarding the original processing steps: Raw barcoded reads were processed with MIGEC, and single-read molecular identifier groups were discarded before consensus assembly and CDR3 extraction. Clonotype tables were post-analysed with VDJtools, and diversity was normalized by down-sampling all datasets to the smallest sample size. Repertoire overlap clustering matched CDR3 amino acid but not nucleotide sequences to correct batch-related cross-sample contamination. TCRdb took the public reads, trimmed them with fastp at Q25, ran MiXCR for clone calling and kept in-frame beta chains. Rows are unified per CDR3 protein, each entry keeping the most common DNA and genes. The V and J calls follow TCRdb's processing rather than the paper's. The table for this sample lists more than 500,000 distinct CDR3 sequences; around a third of them were counted only once. Roughly 6% of the sample is taken by the ten largest.

As for this clonotype: Its antigen has not been determined. No base-level quality is on record; no much larger clone is a single base apart.

To demonstrate the VDJtools post-analysis software, TCR beta repertoires were profiled from the peripheral blood of about 14 young patients with multiple sclerosis. Multiple sclerosis patients were children and adolescents aged 6 to 15 years. Source material: blood. The rearranged chain carries TRBV20-1 and TRBJ2-5; TRBD1 lines up with 7 middle nucleotides. Gene TRBJ2-7 matches the end of the DNA better, so the J call may be wrong. The receptor's source is a girl aged 2-17 years with multiple sclerosis. The CDR3 region has the sequence CSARQGDGEQYF. In nucleotide form, the sequence is TGCAGTGCTAGACAGGGGGACGGCGAGCAGTACTTC.